The source of this TCR beta chain is a study of identical twins. In every case, the donor was a healthy Caucasian. TCRdb reprocessed the 5' RACE reads with MiXCR, giving one entry per CDR3 protein. The sample includes hundreds of thousands of distinct CDR3 sequences, about a fifth seen only once; the top ten take around 0.48%. The CDR3 has 13 amino acids. The V and J ends lost 6 bases and 4 bases respectively, with 12 bases between them. Study outcomes and limitations: Invariant MAIT and iNKT cells are populations that could partly confound zero-insertion analyses. Conclusions came from cross-sectional statistical analysis, not from following the same donors. Modelling approaches yielded underestimates of out-of-frame TCR alpha sharing between monozygotic twins.

This clonotype was counted a few times. The antigen remains unidentified. This same sample was also part of a study on yellow fever vaccine responses in identical twins.

The chain links TRBV12-3 or TRBV12-4 to TRBJ1-2; D remains ambiguous. The receptor was derived from a woman aged 18-35 years in good health. Material: CD4+ T cells sorted from blood. The CDR3 here is CASSPGSTYGYTF. CDR3 bases: TGTGCCAGCAGCCCAGGATCGACCTATGGCTACACCTTC.